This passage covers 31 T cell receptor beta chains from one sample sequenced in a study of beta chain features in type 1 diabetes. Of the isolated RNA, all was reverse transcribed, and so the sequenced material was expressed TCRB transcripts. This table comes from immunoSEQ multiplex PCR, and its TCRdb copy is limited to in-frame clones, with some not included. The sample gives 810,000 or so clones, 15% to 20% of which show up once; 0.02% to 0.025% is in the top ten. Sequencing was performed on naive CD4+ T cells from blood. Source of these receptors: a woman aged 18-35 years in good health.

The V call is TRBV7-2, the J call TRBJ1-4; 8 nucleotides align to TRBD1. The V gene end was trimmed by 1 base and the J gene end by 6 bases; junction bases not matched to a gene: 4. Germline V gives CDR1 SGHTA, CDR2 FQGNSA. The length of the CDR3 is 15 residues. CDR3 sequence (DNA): TGTGCCAGCAGCTTAGGGACAGGGCACGATGAAAAACTGTTTTTT. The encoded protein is CASSLGTGHDEKLFF.

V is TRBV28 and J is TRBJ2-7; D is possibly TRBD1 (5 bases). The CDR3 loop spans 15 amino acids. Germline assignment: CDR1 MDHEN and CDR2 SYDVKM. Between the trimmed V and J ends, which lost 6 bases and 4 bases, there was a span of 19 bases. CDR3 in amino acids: CASSLTRWTQYEQYF. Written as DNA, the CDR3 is TGTGCCAGCAGCCTAACCCGGTGGACACAGTACGAGCAGTACTTC.

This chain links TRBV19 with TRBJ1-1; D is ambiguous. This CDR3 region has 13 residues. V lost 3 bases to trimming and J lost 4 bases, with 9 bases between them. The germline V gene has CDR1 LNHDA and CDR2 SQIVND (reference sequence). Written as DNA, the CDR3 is TGTGCCAGTAGTATCGACAATGGCACTGAAGCTTTCTTT. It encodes CASSIDNGTEAFF. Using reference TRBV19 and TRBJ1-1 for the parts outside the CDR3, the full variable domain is DGGITQSPKYLFRKEGQNVTLSCEQNLNHDAMYWYRQDPGQGLRLIYYSQIVNDFQKGDIAEGYSVSREKKESFPLTVTSAQKNPTAFYLCASSIDNGTEAFFGQGTRLTVV.

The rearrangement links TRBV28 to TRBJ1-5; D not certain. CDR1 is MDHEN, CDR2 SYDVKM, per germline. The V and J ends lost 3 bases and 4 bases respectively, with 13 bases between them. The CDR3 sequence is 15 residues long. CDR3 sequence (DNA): TGTGCCAGCAGTTTGTCGGCTGGAAGTAATCAGCCCCAGCATTTT. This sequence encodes CASSLSAGSNQPQHF.

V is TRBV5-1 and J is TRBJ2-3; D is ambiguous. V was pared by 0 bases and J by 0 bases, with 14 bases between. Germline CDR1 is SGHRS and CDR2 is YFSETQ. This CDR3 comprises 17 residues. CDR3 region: CASSLGALESSTDTQYF. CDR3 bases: TGCGCCAGCAGCTTGGGAGCTCTAGAGTCGAGCACAGATACGCAGTATTTT.

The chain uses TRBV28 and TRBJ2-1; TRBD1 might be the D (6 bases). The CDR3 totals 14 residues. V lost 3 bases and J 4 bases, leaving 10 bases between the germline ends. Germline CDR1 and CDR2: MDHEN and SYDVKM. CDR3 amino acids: CASSFGQIYNEQFF. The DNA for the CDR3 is TGTGCCAGCAGTTTCGGACAGATTTACAATGAGCAGTTCTTC. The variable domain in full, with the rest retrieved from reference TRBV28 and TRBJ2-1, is DVKVTQSSRYLVKRTGEKVFLECVQDMDHENMFWYRQDPGLGLRLIYFSYDVKMKEKGDIPEGYSVSREKKERFSLILESASTNQTSMYLCASSFGQIYNEQFFGPGTRLTVL.

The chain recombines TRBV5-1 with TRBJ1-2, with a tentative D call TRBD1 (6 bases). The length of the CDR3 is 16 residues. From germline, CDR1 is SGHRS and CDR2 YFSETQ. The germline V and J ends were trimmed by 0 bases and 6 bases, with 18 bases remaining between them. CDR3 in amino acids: CASSLAITGSGDGYTF. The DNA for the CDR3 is TGCGCCAGCAGCTTGGCCATAACAGGGTCGGGCGATGGCTACACCTTC.

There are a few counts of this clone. The DNA of the CDR3 is TGTGCCAGCAGCCCCAACACGGCAGGCCCCCAGCATTTT. Its translation is CASSPNTAGPQHF. The chain carries TRBV11-2 and TRBJ1-5, with D hard to call. The CDR3 is 13 residues long. Germline assignment: CDR1 SGHAT and CDR2 FQNNGV. Trimming removed 5 bases from V and 10 bases from J, with 15 bases in between.

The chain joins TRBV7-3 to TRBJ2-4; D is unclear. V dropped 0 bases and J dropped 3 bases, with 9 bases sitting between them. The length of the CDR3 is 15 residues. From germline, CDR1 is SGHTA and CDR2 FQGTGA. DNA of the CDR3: TGTGCCAGCAGCTTAACGAAGTCGAGCAAAAACATTCAGTACTTC. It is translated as CASSLTKSSKNIQYF.

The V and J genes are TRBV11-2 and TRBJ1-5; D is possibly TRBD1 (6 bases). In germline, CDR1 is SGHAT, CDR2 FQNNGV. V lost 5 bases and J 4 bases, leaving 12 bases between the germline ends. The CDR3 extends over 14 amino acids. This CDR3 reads CASSLGQPNQPQHF. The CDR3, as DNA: TGTGCCAGCAGCCTCGGACAGCCTAATCAGCCCCAGCATTTT.

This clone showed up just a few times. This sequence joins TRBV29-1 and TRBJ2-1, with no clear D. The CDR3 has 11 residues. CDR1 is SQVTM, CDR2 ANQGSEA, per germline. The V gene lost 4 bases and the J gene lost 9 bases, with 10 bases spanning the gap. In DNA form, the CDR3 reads TGCAGCGTTGGACTCCCCAGTGAGCAGTTCTTC. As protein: CSVGLPSEQFF.

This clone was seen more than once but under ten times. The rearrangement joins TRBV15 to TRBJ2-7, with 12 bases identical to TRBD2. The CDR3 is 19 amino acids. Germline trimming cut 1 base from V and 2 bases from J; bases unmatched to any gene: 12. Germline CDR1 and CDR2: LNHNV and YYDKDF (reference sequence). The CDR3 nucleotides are TGTGCCACCAGCAGAGGACTAGCGGGGGTCTCAAACCTTGCCTACGAGCAGTACTTC. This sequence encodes CATSRGLAGVSNLAYEQYF.

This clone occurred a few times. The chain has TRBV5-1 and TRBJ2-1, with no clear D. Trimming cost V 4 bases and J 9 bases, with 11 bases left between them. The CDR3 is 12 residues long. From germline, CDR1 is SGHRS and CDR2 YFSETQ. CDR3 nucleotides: TGCGCCAGCAGCAATACAAGGAGTGAGCAGTTCTTC. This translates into CASSNTRSEQFF.

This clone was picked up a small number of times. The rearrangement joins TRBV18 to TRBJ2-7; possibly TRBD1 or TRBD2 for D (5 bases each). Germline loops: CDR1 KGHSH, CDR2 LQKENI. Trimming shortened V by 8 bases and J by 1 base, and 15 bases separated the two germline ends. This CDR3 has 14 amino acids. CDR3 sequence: CASQPGTGSYEQYF. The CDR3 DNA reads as TGTGCCAGCCAGCCGGGGACGGGATCCTACGAGCAGTACTTC.

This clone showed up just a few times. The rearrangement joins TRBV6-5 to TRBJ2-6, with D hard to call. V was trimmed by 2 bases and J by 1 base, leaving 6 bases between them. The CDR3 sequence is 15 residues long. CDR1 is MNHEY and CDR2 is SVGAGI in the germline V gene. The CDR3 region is CASSYVTSGANVLTF. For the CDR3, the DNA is TGTGCCAGCAGTTACGTGACGTCTGGGGCCAACGTCCTGACTTTC.

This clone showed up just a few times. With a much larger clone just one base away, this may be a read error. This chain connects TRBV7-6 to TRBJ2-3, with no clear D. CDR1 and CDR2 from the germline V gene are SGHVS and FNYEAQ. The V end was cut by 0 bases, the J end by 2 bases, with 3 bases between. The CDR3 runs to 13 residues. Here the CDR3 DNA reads TGTGCCAGCAGCTTAGCGGTCACAGATACGCAGTATTTT. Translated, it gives CASSLAVTDTQYF.

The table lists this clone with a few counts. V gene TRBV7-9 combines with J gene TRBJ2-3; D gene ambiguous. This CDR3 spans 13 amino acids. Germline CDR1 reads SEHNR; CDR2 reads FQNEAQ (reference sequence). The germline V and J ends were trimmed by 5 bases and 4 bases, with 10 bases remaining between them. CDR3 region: CASSVDRADTQYF. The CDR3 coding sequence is TGTGCCAGCAGCGTAGACCGGGCAGATACGCAGTATTTT.

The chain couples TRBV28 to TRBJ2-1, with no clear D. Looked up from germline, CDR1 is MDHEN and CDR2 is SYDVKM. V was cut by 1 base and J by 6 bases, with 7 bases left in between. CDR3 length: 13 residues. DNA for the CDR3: TGTGCCAGCAGTTTATACGAGAGCAATGAGCAGTTCTTC. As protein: CASSLYESNEQFF.

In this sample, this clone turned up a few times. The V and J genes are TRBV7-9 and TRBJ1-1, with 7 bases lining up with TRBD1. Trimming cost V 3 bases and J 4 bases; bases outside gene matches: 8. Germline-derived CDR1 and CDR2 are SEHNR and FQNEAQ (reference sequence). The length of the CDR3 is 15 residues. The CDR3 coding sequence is TGTGCCAGCAGCTTGGCCAACAGGGGCGGCACTGAAGCTTTCTTT. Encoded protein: CASSLANRGGTEAFF.

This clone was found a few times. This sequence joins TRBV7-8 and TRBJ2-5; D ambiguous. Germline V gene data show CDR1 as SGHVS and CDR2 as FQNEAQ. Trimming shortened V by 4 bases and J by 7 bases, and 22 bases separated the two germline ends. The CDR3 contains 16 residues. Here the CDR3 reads CASSWGGRALPGTQYF. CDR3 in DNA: TGTGCCAGCAGCTGGGGTGGACGGGCCCTGCCAGGGACCCAGTACTTC.

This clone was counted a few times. The CDR3 sequence is CASSQSSNGGSWGDEQFF. The DNA of the CDR3 is TGTGCCAGCAGCCAAAGCTCCAACGGGGGATCGTGGGGAGATGAGCAGTTCTTC. This rearrangement joins TRBV14 to TRBJ2-1; TRBD2 is a possible D gene (6 bases). This CDR3 has 18 residues. With 2 bases removed from V and 8 bases from J, the gap between germline ends came to 25 bases. Germline CDR1 reads SGHDN; CDR2 reads FVKESK.

CDR3 sequence: CATSRDPAGVGEQYF. The CDR3 DNA is TGTGCCACCAGCAGAGATCCAGCGGGAGTGGGGGAGCAGTACTTC. The chain links TRBV15 to TRBJ2-7; 8 nucleotides agree with TRBD2. Germline CDR1 is LNHNV and CDR2 is YYDKDF (reference sequence). The junction had 8 bases not matched to a gene; V was cut back by 0 bases and J by 7 bases. The CDR3 is made up of 15 amino acids.

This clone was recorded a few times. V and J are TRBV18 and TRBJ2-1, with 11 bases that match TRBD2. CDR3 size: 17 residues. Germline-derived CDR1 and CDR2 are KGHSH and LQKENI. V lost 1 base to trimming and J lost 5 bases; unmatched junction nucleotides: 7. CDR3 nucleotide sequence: TGTGCCAGCTCACCACAGACTAGCGGGACACCTAACAATGAGCAGTTCTTC. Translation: CASSPQTSGTPNNEQFF.

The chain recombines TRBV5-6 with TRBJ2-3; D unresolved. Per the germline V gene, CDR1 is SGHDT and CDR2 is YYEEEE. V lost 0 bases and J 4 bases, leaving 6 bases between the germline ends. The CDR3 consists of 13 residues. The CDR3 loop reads CASSLELADTQYF. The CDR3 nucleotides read TGTGCCAGCAGCTTGGAGTTGGCAGATACGCAGTATTTT. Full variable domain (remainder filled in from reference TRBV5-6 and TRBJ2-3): DAGVTQSPTHLIKTRGQQVTLRCSPKSGHDTVSWYQQALGQGPQFIFQYYEEEERQRGNFPDRFSGHQFPNYSSELNVNALLLGDSALYLCASSLELADTQYFGPGTRLTVL.

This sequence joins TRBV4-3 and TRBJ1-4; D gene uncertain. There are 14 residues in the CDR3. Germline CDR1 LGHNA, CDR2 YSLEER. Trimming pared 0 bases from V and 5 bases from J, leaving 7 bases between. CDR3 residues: CASSQDRPNEKLFF. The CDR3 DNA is TGCGCCAGCAGCCAAGATCGCCCAAATGAAAAACTGTTTTTT.

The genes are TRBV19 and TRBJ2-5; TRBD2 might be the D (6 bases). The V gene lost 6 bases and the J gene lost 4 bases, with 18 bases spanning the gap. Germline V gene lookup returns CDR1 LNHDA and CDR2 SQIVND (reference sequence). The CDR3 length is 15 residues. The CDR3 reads CASSPSKGRRETQYF. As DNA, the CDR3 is TGTGCCAGTAGCCCGAGCAAGGGGAGGCGAGAGACCCAGTACTTC. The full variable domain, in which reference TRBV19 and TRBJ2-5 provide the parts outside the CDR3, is DGGITQSPKYLFRKEGQNVTLSCEQNLNHDAMYWYRQDPGQGLRLIYYSQIVNDFQKGDIAEGYSVSREKKESFPLTVTSAQKNPTAFYLCASSPSKGRRETQYFGPGTRLLVL.

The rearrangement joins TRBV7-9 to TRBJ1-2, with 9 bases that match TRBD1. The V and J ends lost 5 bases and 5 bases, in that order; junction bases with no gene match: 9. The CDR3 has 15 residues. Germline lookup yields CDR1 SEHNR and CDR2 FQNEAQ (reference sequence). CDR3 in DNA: TGTGCCAGCAGCCAAACAGGGGGCGCGGAATATGGCTACACCTTC. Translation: CASSQTGGAEYGYTF.

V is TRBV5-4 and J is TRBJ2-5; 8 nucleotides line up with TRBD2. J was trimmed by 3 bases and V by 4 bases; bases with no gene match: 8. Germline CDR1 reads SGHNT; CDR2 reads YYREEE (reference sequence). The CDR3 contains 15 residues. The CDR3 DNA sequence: TGTGCCAGCAGCCATGGAGGGACTAGAAAAGAGACCCAGTACTTC. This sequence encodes CASSHGGTRKETQYF.

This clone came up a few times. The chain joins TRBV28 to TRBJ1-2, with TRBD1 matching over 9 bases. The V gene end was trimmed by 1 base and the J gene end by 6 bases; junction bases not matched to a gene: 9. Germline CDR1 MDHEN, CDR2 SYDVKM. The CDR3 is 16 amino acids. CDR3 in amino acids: CASSLSGQGRLNGYTF. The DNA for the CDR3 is TGTGCCAGCAGTTTATCGGGACAGGGTCGTTTGAATGGCTACACCTTC.

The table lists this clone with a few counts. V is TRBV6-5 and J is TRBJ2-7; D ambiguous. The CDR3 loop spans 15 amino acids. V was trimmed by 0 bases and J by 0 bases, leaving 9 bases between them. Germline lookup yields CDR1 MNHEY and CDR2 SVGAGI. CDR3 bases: TGTGCCAGCAGTTACTCGGGCGCACCCTCCTACGAGCAGTACTTC. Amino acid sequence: CASSYSGAPSYEQYF.

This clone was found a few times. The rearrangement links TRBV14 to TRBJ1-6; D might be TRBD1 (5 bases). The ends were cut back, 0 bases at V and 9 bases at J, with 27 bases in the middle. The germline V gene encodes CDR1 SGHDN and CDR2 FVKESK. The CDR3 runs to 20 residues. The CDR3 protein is CASSQDPRLTANTLGSPLHF. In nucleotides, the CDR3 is TGTGCCAGCAGCCAAGATCCGCGGTTGACAGCGAATACCCTCGGTTCACCCCTCCACTTT.